This T cell receptor (beta chain) was recovered during a study of blood T cell repertoires in COVID-19. V dropped 4 bases and J dropped 0 bases, with 15 bases sitting between them. CDR1 and CDR2 (germline): SEHNR, FQNEAQ (reference sequence). The CDR3 is 16 amino acids. Participants were placed into cohorts based on the clinical history they reported. Profiled with immunoSEQ multiplex PCR; TCRdb holds only in-frame clones, not every one. The profile shows a few hundred thousand clones, 70% to 90% of them singletons. Sample: PBMCs or T cells enriched from blood (not recorded which). This sequence joins TRBV7-9 and TRBJ2-5; possible D gene TRBD1, 5 bases. The TCR comes from a man aged 30 to 39 who had recovered from COVID-19. The CDR3: CASSSPPGFNQETQYF. CDR3 in DNA: TGTGCCAGCAGCTCACCTCCAGGGTTCAACCAAGAGACCCAGTACTTC.